These 12 T cell receptor beta chains were sequenced from one sample in a study of CXCR3-negative and CXCR3-positive naive CD8 T cells. Broader study findings: TRB CDR3s were more hydrophobic in CXCR3-positive than in CXCR3-negative naive cells.

Via 5' RACE with UMI labels, TRB cDNA libraries were prepared. TCRdb processed the 5' RACE reads again and assigns one entry to each CDR3 protein, with no DNA. Its listing shows some 120,000 distinct CDR3 sequences. No cognate antigen is known for these TCRs. The specimen was naive CXCR3+ CD8+ T cells from blood. Subset described: CD45RO-CCR7+CD27+CD95- naive CD8+ T cells expressing CXCR3 (TNR3+). These receptors were obtained from a human donor in good health. Some clones in this sample may be carry-over from other donors' samples.

Here the CDR3 reads CASRSGTGYGYTF. The rearrangement joins TRBV6-5 to TRBJ1-2; TCRdb designates TRBD1, a call that cannot be tested without DNA. Germline V gene sequence: CDR1 MNHEY, CDR2 SVGAGI. The CDR3 contains 13 residues.

The chain couples TRBV13 to TRBJ1-6; the D call of TRBD1 rests on TCRdb alone, since no DNA is present to check it. There are 15 residues in the CDR3. The germline V gene encodes CDR1 PRHDT and CDR2 FYEKMQ (reference sequence). The CDR3 reads CASRERTGNNSPLHF.

CDR3 sequence: CASSQVQGFTDTQYF. V usage is TRBV4-3 and J usage is TRBJ2-3; there is no DNA to check the TCRdb D call of TRBD1. CDR3 length equals 15 residues. Germline loops: CDR1 LGHNA, CDR2 YSLEER.

The CDR3 protein is CSVGSGASYEQYF. The V and J genes are TRBV29-1 and TRBJ2-7; TCRdb lists TRBD2, though no DNA is available to test this call. Germline V lookup: CDR1 SQVTM, CDR2 ANQGSEA. The CDR3 has 13 amino acids.

The V and J genes are TRBV3-1 and TRBJ2-1; TCRdb designates TRBD2, a call that cannot be tested without DNA. From germline, CDR1 is LGHDT and CDR2 YNNKEL (reference sequence). The CDR3 length is 13 residues. The CDR3 reads CASSLGLWVEQFF.

The chain carries TRBV7-9 and TRBJ2-3; TCRdb names TRBD1, which stays unverified in the absence of DNA. CDR1 is SEHNR and CDR2 is FQNEAQ in the germline V gene (reference sequence). The CDR3 is 13 residues long. CDR3 in amino acids: CASTGRGADTQYF.

The chain joins TRBV3-1 to TRBJ2-1; TCRdb returns TRBD1, unconfirmable since there is no DNA. Germline lookup yields CDR1 LGHDT and CDR2 YNNKEL (reference sequence). The CDR3 is 18 residues long. CDR3 sequence: CASSQVSNGDANYNEQFF.

The chain is built from TRBV7-6 and TRBJ2-7. CDR3 length: 16 residues. Germline CDR1 is SGHVS and CDR2 is FNYEAQ. The CDR3 sequence: CASSLAITSESYEQYF.

This chain joins TRBV29-1 and TRBJ2-7; TCRdb's D gene call, TRBD1, goes unchecked for lack of DNA. Germline V gene data show CDR1 as SQVTM and CDR2 as ANQGSEA. The CDR3 sequence is 11 residues long. The CDR3 reads CSVADTYEQYF.

The chain is built from TRBV18 and TRBJ2-5; TCRdb's D call of TRBD2 is untestable without DNA. Germline CDR1 and CDR2: KGHSH and LQKENI. This CDR3 contains 16 residues. CDR3 residues: CASSPPSRTIQETQYF. Variable domain in full (rest from reference TRBV18 and TRBJ2-5): NAGVMQNPRHLVRRRGQEARLRCSPMKGHSHVYWYRQLPEEGLKFMVYLQKENIIDESGMPKERFSAEFPKEGPSILRIQQVVRGDSAAYFCASSPPSRTIQETQYFGPGTRLLVL.

The chain has TRBV7-9 and TRBJ2-5; TCRdb lists TRBD2, though no DNA is available to test this call. The germline CDR1 and CDR2 sequences are SEHNR and FQNEAQ (reference sequence). This CDR3 is built from 19 residues. CDR3 residues: CASSYQVLLAGDSKETQYF.

The J gene is TRBJ2-7, the V gene TRBV3-1; as DNA is missing, the TRBD2 call by TCRdb cannot be tested. The CDR3 is made up of 14 amino acids. The V gene's germline CDR1 is LGHDT and CDR2 YNNKEL (reference sequence). The CDR3 loop reads CASSPTLADYEQYF.